This T cell receptor beta chain was identified in a study of blood T cells in healthy people across ages. The use of a sample-barcoded 5' primer and a J-beta primer mix characterized a second PCR of roughly 6 to 11 cycles. From the 5' RACE reads, TCRdb called clonotypes with MiXCR, one entry per CDR3 protein. The repertoire holds about 1.7 million distinct CDR3 sequences, with 28% as singletons. The CDR3 contains 17 residues. Trimming removed 2 bases from V and 0 bases from J, with 14 bases in between. CDR1 and CDR2 from the germline V gene are MGHRA and YSYEKL. The sequenced sample was blood. This TCR came from a woman aged 25 to 39 in good health. The V and J genes are TRBV4-1 and TRBJ2-1, with D possibly TRBD2 on 6 matching bases. DNA of the CDR3: TGCGCCAGCAGCCAATTTGGAGCGGGTCTCTCCTACAATGAGCAGTTCTTC. Protein sequence: CASSQFGAGLSYNEQFF.